Shown below are 21 T cell receptor beta chains from a single sample sequenced in a study of beta chain features in type 1 diabetes. Reverse transcribing all isolated RNA meant expressed TCRB transcripts were sequenced. TCRdb's table, derived via immunoSEQ multiplex PCR, lists solely in-frame clones and lacks some. Of 130,000 to 150,000 clones in the sample, under 60% are singletons; the top ten hold around 0.45%. What was sequenced was Tregs from blood. The receptors here all came from a man between 18 and 29 years old in good health.

V is TRBV28 and J is TRBJ1-5; 7 nucleotides agree with TRBD1. Germline CDR1 and CDR2: MDHEN and SYDVKM. Unmatched junction bases numbered 10, after V lost 4 bases and J lost 7 bases. The CDR3 is 15 residues long. Written as DNA, the CDR3 is TGTGCCAGCAGTTCCACTTCGACAGGGCGCCAGCCCCAGCATTTT. This translates into CASSSTSTGRQPQHF.

The chain combines TRBV5-6 with TRBJ2-1, with a tentative D call TRBD1 (5 bases). CDR1 and CDR2 from the germline V gene are SGHDT and YYEEEE. The CDR3 is 16 residues long. Between the trimmed V and J ends, which lost 2 bases and 4 bases, there was a span of 16 bases. CDR3 bases: TGTGCCAGCAGCTTTAACCCAGGGATCTGGTACAATGAGCAGTTCTTC. Amino acid sequence: CASSFNPGIWYNEQFF.

The V call is TRBV25-1, the J call TRBJ2-2, with 8 nucleotides matching TRBD2. Trimming took 7 bases from V and 4 from J; bases not matched to a gene: 14. The CDR3 runs 17 residues. CDR1 is MGHDK and CDR2 is SYGVNS in the germline V gene. DNA of the CDR3: TGTGCCAGCATATCAGGGGCCGCGGGGGGCGTCACCGGGGAGCTGTTTTTT. Its translation is CASISGAAGGVTGELFF. Full variable domain (missing parts from reference TRBV25-1 and TRBJ2-2): EADIYQTPRYLVIGTGKKITLECSQTMGHDKMYWYQQDPGMELHLIHYSYGVNSTEKGDLSSESTVSRIRTEHFPLTLESARPSHTSQYLCASISGAAGGVTGELFFGEGSRLTVL.

V usage is TRBV9 and J usage is TRBJ1-1, with TRBD1 matching 9 bases. This CDR3 region has 16 residues. V shed 4 bases and J 6 bases; nucleotides not matched to a gene: 13. From germline, CDR1 is SGDLS and CDR2 YYNGEE. DNA of the CDR3: TGTGCCAGCAGCCCCCGGACACAGGGGGCACGGTCTGAAGCTTTCTTT. This encodes CASSPRTQGARSEAFF.

This chain connects TRBV2 to TRBJ1-5; 11 nucleotides line up with TRBD1. The V gene end was trimmed by 6 bases and the J gene end by 6 bases; junction bases not matched to a gene: 1. Germline-derived CDR1 and CDR2 are SNHLY and FYNNEI. This CDR3 comprises 13 residues. CDR3 amino acids: CASSGTGGQPQHF. CDR3 nucleotides: TGTGCCAGCAGCGGGACAGGGGGTCAGCCCCAGCATTTT.

This chain joins TRBV5-1 and TRBJ2-3; a possible D gene is TRBD1 (5 bases). Trimming stripped 4 bases from V and 1 base from J, with 16 bases between. Per the germline V gene, CDR1 is SGHRS and CDR2 is YFSETQ. The CDR3 runs 16 residues. CDR3 amino acids: CASSHTGTTRTDTQYF. The DNA for the CDR3 is TGCGCCAGCAGCCACACAGGAACTACCCGCACAGATACGCAGTATTTT.

In its sample, this clone was seen a few times. CDR3: CASSYSSYTGEQFF. Here the CDR3 DNA reads TGTGCCAGCAGTTACTCCTCCTATACGGGTGAGCAGTTCTTC. The chain has TRBV6-5 and TRBJ2-1; no definite D call. V lost 0 bases and J lost 9, with 12 bases in between. The CDR3 is 14 residues long. Germline V CDR1 and CDR2: MNHEY, SVGAGI.

This clone was counted a few times. The CDR3 loop is CASSVTNYGYTF. The DNA for the CDR3 is TGTGCCAGCAGTGTAACTAACTATGGCTACACCTTC. The J gene is TRBJ1-2, the V gene TRBV28; D unclear. The V end was cut by 5 bases, the J end by 0 bases, with 4 bases between. The CDR3 runs 12 residues. The germline CDR1 and CDR2 sequences are MDHEN and SYDVKM.

The chain uses TRBV13 and TRBJ1-6; possibly TRBD1 for D (5 bases). Trimming took 5 bases from V and 8 from J, leaving 25 bases between them. CDR1 and CDR2 (germline): PRHDT, FYEKMQ (reference sequence). The CDR3 runs 18 residues. The CDR3 nucleotides read TGTGCCAGCAGCACTACAAGACCCGGGAGGAGGGACGATTCACCCCTCCACTTT. Its protein is CASSTTRPGRRDDSPLHF. Combining the CDR3 with reference TRBV13 and TRBJ1-6 gives the whole variable domain AAGVIQSPRHLIKEKRETATLKCYPIPRHDTVYWYQQGPGQDPQFLISFYEKMQSDKGSIPDRFSAQQFSDYHSELNMSSLELGDSALYFCASSTTRPGRRDDSPLHFGNGTRLTVT.

With respect to this clone: Mismatch with germline at one junction end may stem from a read error. The V gene is TRBV11-2, the J gene TRBJ2-7, with a possible D match to TRBD2 (6 bases). Germline-derived CDR1 and CDR2 are SGHAT and FQNNGV. This CDR3 has 14 amino acids. CDR3 protein: CASSLDPGGAIARF. The DNA of the CDR3 is TGTGCCAGCAGCTTAGATCCGGGCGGGGCGATAGCTCGATTC.

The chain is built from TRBV7-2 and TRBJ2-7, with 9 bases aligning to TRBD1. The V segment lost 5 bases and the J segment 5 bases; nucleotides outside the gene matches: 10. Germline lookup yields CDR1 SGHTA and CDR2 FQGNSA. The CDR3 sequence is 15 residues long. The DNA of the CDR3 is TGTGCCAGCAGCCCCTGGGGGGACAGGGTAAACGAGCAGTACTTC. Its protein product is CASSPWGDRVNEQYF.

This clone came up a few times. The J gene is TRBJ1-2, the V gene TRBV6-5; the D gene is possibly TRBD1 (5 bases). In germline, CDR1 is MNHEY, CDR2 SVGAGI. V was pared by 0 bases and J by 4 bases, with 12 bases between. The CDR3 is 15 residues long. The CDR3 is CASSYSQGGSYGYTF. In DNA form, the CDR3 reads TGTGCCAGCAGTTACTCCCAGGGAGGGTCCTATGGCTACACCTTC.

This clone was counted a few times. The CDR3 nucleotides are TGTGCCAGCAGCTCCGGGGTTGTCAGTCCCCCCTACGAGCAGTACTTC. Translating gives CASSSGVVSPPYEQYF. The gene calls are TRBV28 and TRBJ2-7, with a tentative D call TRBD2 (5 bases). The CDR3 runs to 16 residues. Germline lookup yields CDR1 MDHEN and CDR2 SYDVKM. V dropped 6 bases and J dropped 2 bases, with 20 bases sitting between them. Full variable domain (missing parts from reference TRBV28 and TRBJ2-7): DVKVTQSSRYLVKRTGEKVFLECVQDMDHENMFWYRQDPGLGLRLIYFSYDVKMKEKGDIPEGYSVSREKKERFSLILESASTNQTSMYLCASSSGVVSPPYEQYFGPGTRLTVT.

V is TRBV29-1 and J is TRBJ2-5; D possibly corresponds to TRBD1 (5 bases). CDR3 length equals 13 residues. V lost 3 bases, J lost 4 bases, and 12 bases lay in between. The germline V gene has CDR1 SQVTM and CDR2 ANQGSEA. The DNA for the CDR3 is TGCAGCGTTGATGGGGCAGGGCCAGAGACCCAGTACTTC. It codes for CSVDGAGPETQYF.

This clone occurred once. The rearrangement uses TRBV15 and TRBJ2-1, with D uncertain. The germline V and J ends were trimmed by 5 bases and 3 bases, with 8 bases remaining between them. This CDR3 is built from 13 residues. Germline V gene data show CDR1 as LNHNV and CDR2 as YYDKDF (reference sequence). The CDR3 loop reads CATSQRLYNEQFF. The CDR3 bases are TGTGCCACCAGCCAGAGACTCTACAATGAGCAGTTCTTC.

CDR3 residues: CASSPTTNTEAFF. CDR3 nucleotide sequence: TGTGCCAGCAGCCCGACAACAAACACTGAAGCTTTCTTT. The chain has TRBV6-5 and TRBJ1-1; D is unresolved. The CDR3 runs to 13 residues. CDR1 MNHEY and CDR2 SVGAGI come from the germline V gene. Trimming shortened V by 6 bases and J by 2 bases, and 10 bases separated the two germline ends.

The genes are TRBV4-2 and TRBJ2-6; TRBD2 aligns across 7 bases. The CDR3 has 19 residues. Germline values: CDR1 LGHNA, CDR2 YNFKEQ. V dropped 0 bases and J dropped 0; count of bases not matched to a gene: 8. As DNA, the CDR3 is TGTGCCAGCAGCCAAGACCTCCTAGCGGCGAACTCTGGGGCCAACGTCCTGACTTTC. Its protein is CASSQDLLAANSGANVLTF.

The chain employs TRBV2 and TRBJ2-5; no reliable D call. V was shortened by 3 bases and J by 1 base, with 9 bases between the two germline ends. Germline lookup yields CDR1 SNHLY and CDR2 FYNNEI. This CDR3 region has 14 residues. For the CDR3, the DNA is TGTGCCAGCAGTGATAGGCGGCTCCAAGAGACCCAGTACTTC. Amino acids: CASSDRRLQETQYF.

V is TRBV7-2 and J is TRBJ1-1, with 8 bases identical to TRBD1. The germline gives CDR1 SGHTA, CDR2 FQGNSA. V dropped 5 bases and J dropped 1; count of bases not matched to a gene: 6. CDR3 length equals 15 residues. The CDR3 nucleotides read TGTGCCAGCAGCCAAAGACAGGGGAGGAACACTGAAGCTTTCTTT. This translates into CASSQRQGRNTEAFF.

The CDR3 nucleotides read TGTGCCAGCAGACCGGGACAGTCCTATGGCTACACCTTC. Its translation is CASRPGQSYGYTF. This sequence joins TRBV28 and TRBJ1-2, with TRBD1 identical over 7 bases. V gave up 6 bases and J gave up 4 bases; unmatched junction bases: 5. The CDR3 sequence is 13 residues long. Germline CDR1 reads MDHEN; CDR2 reads SYDVKM.

Here the CDR3 DNA reads TGTGCCAGTAGGAGGGGGTATAGCAATCAGCCCCAGCATTTT. This translates into CASRRGYSNQPQHF. The chain employs TRBV19 and TRBJ1-5; the D gene is possibly TRBD1 (6 bases). V lost 6 bases, J lost 0 bases, and 9 bases lay in between. Per germline, CDR1 LNHDA and CDR2 SQIVND (reference sequence). The CDR3 extends over 14 amino acids.